This TCR beta chain was sequenced for a study of T-cell reconstitution after alpha-beta-depleted transplantation in children. Study-wide results and caveats: Several hundred expanded graft clones reportedly gave rise to the alpha-beta T cells present about two months after transplant.

The CDR3 sequence is 16 residues long. Germline CDR1 reads LGHNA; CDR2 reads YNFKEQ. V was cut by 1 base and J by 5 bases, with 15 bases left in between. This clonotype was counted ten times or more. Its antigen is as yet unknown. Library preparation (for TCRbeta) was performed with unique molecular identifiers. Each CDR3 protein is one row after TCRdb ran MiXCR on the PCR reads. The sample yields 25,000 to 35,000 distinct CDR3 sequences, 6% to 8.5% seen once. The material sequenced was peripheral blood, taken 60 days after TCRalphabeta/CD19-depleted stem cell transplant. The rearrangement links TRBV4-2 to TRBJ1-5; D remains unclear. The sequence derives from a child less than two years old who had a stem cell transplant for acute myeloid leukemia, so the T cells may come from the graft donor. CDR3 bases: TGTGCCAGCAGCCAAGTAGGAGGGAGGTTCGATCAGCCCCAGCATTTT. It is translated as CASSQVGGRFDQPQHF.